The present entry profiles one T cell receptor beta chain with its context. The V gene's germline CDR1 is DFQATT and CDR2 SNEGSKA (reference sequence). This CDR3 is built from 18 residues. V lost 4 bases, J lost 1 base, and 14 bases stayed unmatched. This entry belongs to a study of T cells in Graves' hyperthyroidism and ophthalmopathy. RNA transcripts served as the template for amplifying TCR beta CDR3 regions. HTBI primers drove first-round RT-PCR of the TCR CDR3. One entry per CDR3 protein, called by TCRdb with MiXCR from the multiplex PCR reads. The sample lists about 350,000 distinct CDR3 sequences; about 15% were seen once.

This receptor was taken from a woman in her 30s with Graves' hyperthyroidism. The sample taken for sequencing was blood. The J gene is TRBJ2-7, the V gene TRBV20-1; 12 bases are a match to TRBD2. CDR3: CSAKGFGTSGRSSYEQYF. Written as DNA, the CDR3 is TGCAGTGCTAAGGGGTTTGGGACTAGCGGGCGCTCGTCCTACGAGCAGTACTTC.